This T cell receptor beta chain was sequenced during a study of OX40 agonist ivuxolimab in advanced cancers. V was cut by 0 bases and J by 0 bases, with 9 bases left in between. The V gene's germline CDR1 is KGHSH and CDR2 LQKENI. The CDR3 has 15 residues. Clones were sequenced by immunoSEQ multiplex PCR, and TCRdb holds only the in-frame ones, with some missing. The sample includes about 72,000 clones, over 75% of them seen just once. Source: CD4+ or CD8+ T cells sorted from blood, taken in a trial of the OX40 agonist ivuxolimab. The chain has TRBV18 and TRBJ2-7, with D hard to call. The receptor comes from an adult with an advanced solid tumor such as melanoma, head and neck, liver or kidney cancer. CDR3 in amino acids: CASSPPSASSYEQYF. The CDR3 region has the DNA TGTGCCAGCTCACCACCTTCAGCTAGCTCCTACGAGCAGTACTTC.